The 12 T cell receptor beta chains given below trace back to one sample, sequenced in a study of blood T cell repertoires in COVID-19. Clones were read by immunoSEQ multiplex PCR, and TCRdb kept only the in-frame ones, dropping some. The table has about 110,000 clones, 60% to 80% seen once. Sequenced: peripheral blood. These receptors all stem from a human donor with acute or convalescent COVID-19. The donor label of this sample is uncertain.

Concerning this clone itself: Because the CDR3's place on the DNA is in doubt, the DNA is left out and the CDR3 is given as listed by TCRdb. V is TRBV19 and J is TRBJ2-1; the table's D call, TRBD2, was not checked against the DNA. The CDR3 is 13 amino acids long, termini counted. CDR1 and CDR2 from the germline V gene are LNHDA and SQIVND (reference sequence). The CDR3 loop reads CASWGGGAPQRFF.

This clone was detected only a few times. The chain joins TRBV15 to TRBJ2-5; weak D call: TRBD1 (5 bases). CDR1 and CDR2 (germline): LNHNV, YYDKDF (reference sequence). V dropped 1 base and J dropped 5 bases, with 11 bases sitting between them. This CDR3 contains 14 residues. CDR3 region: CATSRAGARETQYF. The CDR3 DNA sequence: TGTGCCACCAGCAGAGCTGGGGCCCGGGAGACCCAGTACTTC.

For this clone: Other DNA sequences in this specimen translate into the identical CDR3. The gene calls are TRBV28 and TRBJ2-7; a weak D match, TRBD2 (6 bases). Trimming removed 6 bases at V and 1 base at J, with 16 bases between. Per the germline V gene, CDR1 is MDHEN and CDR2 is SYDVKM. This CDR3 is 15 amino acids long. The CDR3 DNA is TGTGCCAGCAGCCCTACCGGGACTGGGTCCTACGAGCAGTACGTC. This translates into CASSPTGTGSYEQYV.

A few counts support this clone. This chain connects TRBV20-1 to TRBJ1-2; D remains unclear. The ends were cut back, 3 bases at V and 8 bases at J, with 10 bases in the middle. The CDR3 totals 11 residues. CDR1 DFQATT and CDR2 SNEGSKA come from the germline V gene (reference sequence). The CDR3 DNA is TGCAGTGCTAGTATTCCCGGGGGCTACACCTTC. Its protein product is CSASIPGGYTF.

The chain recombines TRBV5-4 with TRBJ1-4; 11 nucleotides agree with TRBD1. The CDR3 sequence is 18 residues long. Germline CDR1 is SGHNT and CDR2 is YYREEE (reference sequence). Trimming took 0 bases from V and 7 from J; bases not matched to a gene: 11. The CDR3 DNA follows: TGTGCCAGCAGCTTGGGAGTTGGGACAGGGGGATGGGGTGAAAAACTGTTTTTT. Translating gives CASSLGVGTGGWGEKLFF.

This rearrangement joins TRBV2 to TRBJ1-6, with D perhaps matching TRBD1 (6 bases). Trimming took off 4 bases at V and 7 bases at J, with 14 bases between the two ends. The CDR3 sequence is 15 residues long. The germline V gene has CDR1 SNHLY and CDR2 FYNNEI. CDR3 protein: CASSGTGKKNSPLHF. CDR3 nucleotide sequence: TGTGCCAGCAGTGGCACAGGGAAAAAAAATTCACCCCTCCACTTT.

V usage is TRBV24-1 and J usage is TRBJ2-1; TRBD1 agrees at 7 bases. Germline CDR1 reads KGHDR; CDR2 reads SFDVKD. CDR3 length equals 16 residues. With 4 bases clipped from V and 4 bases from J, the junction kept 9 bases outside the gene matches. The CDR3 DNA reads TGTGCCACCAGTGACGCGCGACAGGGATCGTACAATGAGCAGTTCTTC. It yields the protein CATSDARQGSYNEQFF.

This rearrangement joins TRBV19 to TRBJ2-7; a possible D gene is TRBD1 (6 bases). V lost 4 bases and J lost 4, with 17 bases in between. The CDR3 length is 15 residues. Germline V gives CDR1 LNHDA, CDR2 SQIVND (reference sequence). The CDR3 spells CASSTLWGHAYEQYF. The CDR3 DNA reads TGTGCCAGTAGTACTCTGTGGGGACACGCTTACGAGCAGTACTTC.

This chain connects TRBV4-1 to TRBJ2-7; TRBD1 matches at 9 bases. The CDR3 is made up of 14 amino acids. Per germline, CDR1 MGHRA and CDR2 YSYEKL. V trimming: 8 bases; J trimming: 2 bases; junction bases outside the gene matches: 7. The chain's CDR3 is CASLGRDRAYEQYV. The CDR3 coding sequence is TGCGCCAGCCTAGGTCGGGACAGGGCCTACGAGCAGTACGTC.

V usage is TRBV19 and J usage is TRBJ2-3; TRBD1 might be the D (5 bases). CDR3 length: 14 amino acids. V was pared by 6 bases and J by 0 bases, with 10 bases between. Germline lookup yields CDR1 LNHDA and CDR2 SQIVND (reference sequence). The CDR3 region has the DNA TGTGCCAGTAGCCCGACAGCTAGCACAGATACGCAGTATTTT. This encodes CASSPTASTDTQYF.

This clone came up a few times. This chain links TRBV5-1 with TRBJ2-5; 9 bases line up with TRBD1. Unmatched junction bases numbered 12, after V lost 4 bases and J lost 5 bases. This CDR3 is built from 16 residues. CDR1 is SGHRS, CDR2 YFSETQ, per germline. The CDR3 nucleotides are TGCGCCAGCAGCCCCAACAGGGGGCCCTGGGGCGAGACCCAGTACTTC. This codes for CASSPNRGPWGETQYF.

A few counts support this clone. CDR3 sequence: CATSLGTEAFF. As DNA, the CDR3 is TGTGCCACCAGTCTAGGCACTGAAGCTTTCTTT. The chain is built from TRBV24-1 and TRBJ1-1; no reliable D call. The CDR3 contains 11 residues. V dropped 6 bases and J dropped 4 bases, with 5 bases sitting between them. CDR1 KGHDR and CDR2 SFDVKD come from the germline V gene.